This record looks at one TCR beta chain sequence and its context. This entry is derived from a study of beta chain features in type 1 diabetes. In germline, CDR1 is SGHNT, CDR2 YYREEE (reference sequence). Trimming shortened V by 5 bases and J by 8 bases, and 16 bases separated the two germline ends. The CDR3 extends over 14 amino acids. TCRB transcripts that were expressed got sequenced, as all of the isolated RNA had been reverse transcribed. The assay was immunoSEQ multiplex PCR, and TCRdb's table has in-frame clones only and misses some. The table records about 900,000 clones, about a sixth of them present only once.

The chain links TRBV5-4 to TRBJ2-2; D is uncertain. This sequence originates from a woman aged 18-35 years in good health. The sequencing input was naive CD4+ T cells from blood. CDR3 residues: CASRLMSVSGELFF. For the CDR3, the DNA is TGTGCCAGCAGACTAATGTCGGTATCGGGGGAGCTGTTTTTT.